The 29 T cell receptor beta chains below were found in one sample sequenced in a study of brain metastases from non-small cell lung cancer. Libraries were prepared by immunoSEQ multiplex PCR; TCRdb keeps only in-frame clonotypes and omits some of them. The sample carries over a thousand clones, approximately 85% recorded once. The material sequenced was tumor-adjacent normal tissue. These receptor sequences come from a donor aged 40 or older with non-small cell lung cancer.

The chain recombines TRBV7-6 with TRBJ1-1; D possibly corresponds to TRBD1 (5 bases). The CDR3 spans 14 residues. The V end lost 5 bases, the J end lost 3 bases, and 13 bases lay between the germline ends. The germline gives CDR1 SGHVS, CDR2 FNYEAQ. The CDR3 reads CASSREARDTEAFF. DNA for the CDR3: TGTGCCAGCAGCCGCGAGGCCAGGGACACTGAAGCTTTCTTT. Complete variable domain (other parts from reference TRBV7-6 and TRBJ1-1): GAGVSQSPRYKVTKRGQDVALRCDPISGHVSLYWYRQALGQGPEFLTYFNYEAQQDKSGLPNDRFSAERPEGSISTLTIQRTEQRDSAMYRCASSREARDTEAFFGQGTRLTVV.

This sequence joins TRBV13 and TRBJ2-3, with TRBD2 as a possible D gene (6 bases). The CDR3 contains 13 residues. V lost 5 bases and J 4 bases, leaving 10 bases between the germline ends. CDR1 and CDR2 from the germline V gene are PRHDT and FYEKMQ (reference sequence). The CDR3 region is CASSPTGADTQYF. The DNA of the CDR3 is TGTGCCAGCAGCCCTACGGGGGCAGATACGCAGTATTTT. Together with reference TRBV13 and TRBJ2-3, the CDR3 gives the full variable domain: AAGVIQSPRHLIKEKRETATLKCYPIPRHDTVYWYQQGPGQDPQFLISFYEKMQSDKGSIPDRFSAQQFSDYHSELNMSSLELGDSALYFCASSPTGADTQYFGPGTRLTVL.

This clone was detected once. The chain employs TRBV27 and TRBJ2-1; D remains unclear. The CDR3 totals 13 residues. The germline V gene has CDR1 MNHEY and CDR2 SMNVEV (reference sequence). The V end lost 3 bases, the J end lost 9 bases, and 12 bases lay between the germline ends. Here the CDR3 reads CASSLGSPGEQFF. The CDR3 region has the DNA TGTGCCAGCAGTTTGGGCTCACCCGGTGAGCAGTTCTTC.

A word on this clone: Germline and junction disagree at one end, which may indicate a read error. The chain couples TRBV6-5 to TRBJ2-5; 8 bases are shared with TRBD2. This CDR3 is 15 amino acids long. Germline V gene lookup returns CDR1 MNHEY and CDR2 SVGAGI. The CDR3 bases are TGTACCAGCACCGAATCGGGGGGGCGCAAAGAGACCCAGTACTTC. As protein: CTSTESGGRKETQYF.

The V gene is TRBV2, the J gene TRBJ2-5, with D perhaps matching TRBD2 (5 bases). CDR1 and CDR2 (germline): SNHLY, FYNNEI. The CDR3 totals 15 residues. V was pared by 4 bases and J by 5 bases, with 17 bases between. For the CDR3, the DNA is TGTGCCAGCAGTGGGTTGGGGAGTCCTAGGGAGACCCAGTACTTC. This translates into CASSGLGSPRETQYF.

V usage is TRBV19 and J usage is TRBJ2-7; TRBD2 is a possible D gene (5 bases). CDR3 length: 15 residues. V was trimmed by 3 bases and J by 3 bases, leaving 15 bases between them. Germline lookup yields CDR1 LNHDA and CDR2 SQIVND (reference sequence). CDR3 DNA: TGTGCCAGTAGTATGGGGAGCAGTCGAAGCTACGAGCAGTACTTC. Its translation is CASSMGSSRSYEQYF. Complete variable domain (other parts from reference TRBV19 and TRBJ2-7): DGGITQSPKYLFRKEGQNVTLSCEQNLNHDAMYWYRQDPGQGLRLIYYSQIVNDFQKGDIAEGYSVSREKKESFPLTVTSAQKNPTAFYLCASSMGSSRSYEQYFGPGTRLTVT.

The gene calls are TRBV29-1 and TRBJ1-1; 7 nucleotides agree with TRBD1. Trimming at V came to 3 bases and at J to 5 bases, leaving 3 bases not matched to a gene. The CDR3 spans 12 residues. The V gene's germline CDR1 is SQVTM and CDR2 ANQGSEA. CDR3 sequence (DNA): TGCAGCGTTGATAGGGGGCGGACTGAAGCTTTCTTT. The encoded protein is CSVDRGRTEAFF.

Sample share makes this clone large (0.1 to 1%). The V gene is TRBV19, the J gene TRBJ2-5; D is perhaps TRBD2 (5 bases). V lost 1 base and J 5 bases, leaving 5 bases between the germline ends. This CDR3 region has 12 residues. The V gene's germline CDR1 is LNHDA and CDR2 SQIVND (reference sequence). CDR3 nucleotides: TGTGCCAGTAGTATAGCGGGGGAGACCCAGTACTTC. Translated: CASSIAGETQYF.

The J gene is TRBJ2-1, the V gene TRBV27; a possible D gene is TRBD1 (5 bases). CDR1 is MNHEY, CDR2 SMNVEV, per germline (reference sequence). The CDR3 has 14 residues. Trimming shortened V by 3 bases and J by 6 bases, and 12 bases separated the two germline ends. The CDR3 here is CASSLEGVGNEQFF. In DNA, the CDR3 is TGTGCCAGCAGTTTGGAAGGGGTAGGCAATGAGCAGTTCTTC.

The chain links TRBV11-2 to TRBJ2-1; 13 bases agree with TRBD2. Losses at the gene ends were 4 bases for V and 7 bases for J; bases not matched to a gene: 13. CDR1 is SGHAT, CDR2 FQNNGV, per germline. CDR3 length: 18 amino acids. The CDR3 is CASSSPGTSGKVRNEQFF. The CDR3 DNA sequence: TGTGCCAGCAGCTCTCCCGGGACTAGCGGGAAGGTTAGAAATGAGCAGTTCTTC. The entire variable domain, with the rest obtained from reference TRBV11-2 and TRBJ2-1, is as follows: EAGVAQSPRYKIIEKRQSVAFWCNPISGHATLYWYQQILGQGPKLLIQFQNNGVVDDSQLPKDRFSAERLKGVDSTLKIQPAKLEDSAVYLCASSSPGTSGKVRNEQFFGPGTRLTVL.

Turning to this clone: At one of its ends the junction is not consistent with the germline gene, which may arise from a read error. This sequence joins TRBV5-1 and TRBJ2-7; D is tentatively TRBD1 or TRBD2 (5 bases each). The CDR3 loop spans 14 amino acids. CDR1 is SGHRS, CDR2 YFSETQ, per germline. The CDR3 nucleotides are TGCGCCAGCAGCTTGGGAGGGGCCTCCAACGAGCAGTACTTC. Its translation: CASSLGGASNEQYF.

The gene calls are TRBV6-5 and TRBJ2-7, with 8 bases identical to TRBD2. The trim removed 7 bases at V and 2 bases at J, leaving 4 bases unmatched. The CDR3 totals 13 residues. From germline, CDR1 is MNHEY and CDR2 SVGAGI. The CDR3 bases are TGTGCCAGCATTAGCGGGACCGCCTACGAGCAGTACTTC. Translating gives CASISGTAYEQYF.

CDR3 residues: CASSFREAYEQFF. DNA of the CDR3: TGTGCCAGCAGCTTTCGGGAGGCTTATGAGCAGTTCTTC. V is TRBV7-9 and J is TRBJ2-1, with TRBD2 matching over 7 bases. Germline assignment: CDR1 SEHNR and CDR2 FQNEAQ (reference sequence). V gave up 3 bases and J gave up 8 bases; unmatched junction bases: 4. The CDR3 runs to 13 residues.

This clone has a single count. CDR3 nucleotide sequence: TGTGCCAGCAATGAGTTCGGGGCAGGGGATGGGTGGTACTTC. It translates to CASNEFGAGDGWYF. V and J are TRBV13 and TRBJ2-7, with D perhaps matching TRBD1 (6 bases). V was shortened by 7 bases and J by 12 bases, with 25 bases between the two germline ends. This CDR3 is built from 14 residues. The germline gives CDR1 PRHDT, CDR2 FYEKMQ (reference sequence).

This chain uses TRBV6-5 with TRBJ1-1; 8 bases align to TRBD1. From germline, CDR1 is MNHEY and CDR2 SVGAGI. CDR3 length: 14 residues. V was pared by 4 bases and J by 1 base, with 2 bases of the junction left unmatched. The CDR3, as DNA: TGTGCCAGCAGTTTTGGGACAGGGAACACTGAAGCTTTCTTT. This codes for CASSFGTGNTEAFF.

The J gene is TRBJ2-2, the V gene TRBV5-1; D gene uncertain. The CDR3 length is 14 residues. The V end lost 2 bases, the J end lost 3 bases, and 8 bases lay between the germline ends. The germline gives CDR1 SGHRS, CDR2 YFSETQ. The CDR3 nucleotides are TGCGCCAGCAGCTTAAAGGTGGACACCGGGGAGCTGTTTTTT. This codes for CASSLKVDTGELFF.

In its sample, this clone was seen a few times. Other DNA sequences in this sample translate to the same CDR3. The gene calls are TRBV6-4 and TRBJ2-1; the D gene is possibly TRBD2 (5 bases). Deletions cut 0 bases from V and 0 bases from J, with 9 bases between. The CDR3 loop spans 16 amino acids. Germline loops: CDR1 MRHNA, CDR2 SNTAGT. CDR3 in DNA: TGTGCCAGCAGTGACTCGGAGGTGAACTCCTACAATGAGCAGTTCTTC. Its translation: CASSDSEVNSYNEQFF.

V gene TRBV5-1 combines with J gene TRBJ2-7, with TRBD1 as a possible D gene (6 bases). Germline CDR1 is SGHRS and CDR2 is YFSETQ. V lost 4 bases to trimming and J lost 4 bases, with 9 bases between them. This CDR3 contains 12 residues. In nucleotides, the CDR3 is TGCGCCAGCAGCCCGGACAGTTACGAGCAGTACTTC. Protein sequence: CASSPDSYEQYF.

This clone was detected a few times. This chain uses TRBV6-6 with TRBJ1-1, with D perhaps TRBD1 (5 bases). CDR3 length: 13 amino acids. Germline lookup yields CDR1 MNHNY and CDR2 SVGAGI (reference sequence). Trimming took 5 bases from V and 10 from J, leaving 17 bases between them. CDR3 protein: CASSPRGTLGAFF. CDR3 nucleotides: TGTGCCAGCAGTCCAAGGGGCACCCTAGGAGCTTTCTTT.

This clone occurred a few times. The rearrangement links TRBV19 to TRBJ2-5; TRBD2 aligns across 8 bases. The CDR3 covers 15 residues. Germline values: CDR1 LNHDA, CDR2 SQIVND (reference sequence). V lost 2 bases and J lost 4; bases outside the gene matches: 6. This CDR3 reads CASSIPAGVGETQYF. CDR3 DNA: TGTGCCAGTAGTATACCAGCGGGAGTTGGAGAGACCCAGTACTTC. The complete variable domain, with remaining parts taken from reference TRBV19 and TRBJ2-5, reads DGGITQSPKYLFRKEGQNVTLSCEQNLNHDAMYWYRQDPGQGLRLIYYSQIVNDFQKGDIAEGYSVSREKKESFPLTVTSAQKNPTAFYLCASSIPAGVGETQYFGPGTRLLVL.

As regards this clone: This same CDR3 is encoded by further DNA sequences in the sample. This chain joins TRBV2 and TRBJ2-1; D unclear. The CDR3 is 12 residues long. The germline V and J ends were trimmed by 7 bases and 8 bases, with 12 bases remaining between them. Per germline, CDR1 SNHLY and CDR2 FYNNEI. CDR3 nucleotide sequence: TGTGCCAGCAACCGGCAGATTTATGAGCAGTTCTTC. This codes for CASNRQIYEQFF.

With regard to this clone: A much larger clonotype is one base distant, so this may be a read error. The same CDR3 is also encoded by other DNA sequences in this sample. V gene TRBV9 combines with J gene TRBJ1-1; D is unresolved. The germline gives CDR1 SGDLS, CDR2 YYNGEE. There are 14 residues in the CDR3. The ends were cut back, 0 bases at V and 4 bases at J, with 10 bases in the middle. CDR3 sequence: CASSVDGMGTEAFF. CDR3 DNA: TGTGCCAGCAGCGTAGACGGAATGGGCACTGAAGCTTTCTTT.

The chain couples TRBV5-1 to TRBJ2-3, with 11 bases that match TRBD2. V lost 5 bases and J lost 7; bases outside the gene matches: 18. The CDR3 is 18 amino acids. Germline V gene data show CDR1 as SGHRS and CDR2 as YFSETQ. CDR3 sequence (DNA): TGCGCCAGCAGATCTTTACTAGCGGGAGTTGGGGGAAAAAATACGCAGTATTTT. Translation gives CASRSLLAGVGGKNTQYF.

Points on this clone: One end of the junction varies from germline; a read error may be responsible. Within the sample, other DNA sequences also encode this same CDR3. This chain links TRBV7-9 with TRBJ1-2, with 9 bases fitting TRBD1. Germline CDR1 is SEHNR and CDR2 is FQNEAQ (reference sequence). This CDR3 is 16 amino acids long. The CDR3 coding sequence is TGTGCCAGCAGCTTAGGACAGGGGGACCGTCTAGGTGGCTACACCTTT. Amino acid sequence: CASSLGQGDRLGGYTF.

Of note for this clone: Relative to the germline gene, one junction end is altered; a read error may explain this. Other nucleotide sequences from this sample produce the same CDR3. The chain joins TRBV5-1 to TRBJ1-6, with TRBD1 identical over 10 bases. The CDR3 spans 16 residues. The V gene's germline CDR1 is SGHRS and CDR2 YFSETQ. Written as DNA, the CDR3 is TGTGCCAGCAGCTCAGGCTTGGGACAGGGGAATTCACCCCTCCACTTT. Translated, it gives CASSSGLGQGNSPLHF.

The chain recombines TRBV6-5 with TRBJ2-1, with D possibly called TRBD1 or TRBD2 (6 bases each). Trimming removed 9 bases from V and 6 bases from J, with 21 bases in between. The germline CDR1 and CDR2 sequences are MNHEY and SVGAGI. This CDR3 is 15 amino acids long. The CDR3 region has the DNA TGTGCCAGTGCCCTACAGGGTTTGGAGGGCAATGAGCAGTTCTTC. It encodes CASALQGLEGNEQFF.

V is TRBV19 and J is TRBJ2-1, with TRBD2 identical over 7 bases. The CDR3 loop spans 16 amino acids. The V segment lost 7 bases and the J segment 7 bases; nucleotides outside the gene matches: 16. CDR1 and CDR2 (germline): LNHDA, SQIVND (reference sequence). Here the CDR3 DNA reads TGTGCCAGTAACAATCTGGCCGGGACTACCAAGAATGAGCAGTTCTTC. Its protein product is CASNNLAGTTKNEQFF.

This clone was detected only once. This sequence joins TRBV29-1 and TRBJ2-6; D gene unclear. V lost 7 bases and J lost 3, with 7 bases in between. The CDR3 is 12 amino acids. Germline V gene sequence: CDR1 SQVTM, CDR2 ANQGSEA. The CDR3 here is CSARVGANVLTF. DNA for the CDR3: TGCAGCGCCCGGGTTGGGGCCAACGTCCTGACTTTC.

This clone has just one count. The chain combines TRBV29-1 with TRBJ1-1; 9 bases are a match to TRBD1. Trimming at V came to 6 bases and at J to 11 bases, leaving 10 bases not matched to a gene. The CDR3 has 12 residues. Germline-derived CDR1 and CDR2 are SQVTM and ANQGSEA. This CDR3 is CSVTGGNFGAFF. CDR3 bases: TGCAGCGTGACAGGGGGAAACTTCGGGGCTTTCTTT. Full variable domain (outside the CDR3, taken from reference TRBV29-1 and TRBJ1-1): SAVISQKPSRDICQRGTSLTIQCQVDSQVTMMFWYRQQPGQSLTLIATANQGSEATYESGFVIDKFPISRPNLTFSTLTVSNMSPEDSSIYLCSVTGGNFGAFFGQGTRLTVV.